This TCR beta chain was observed in a study of blood T cell repertoires in COVID-19. Whole-study context: Samples of COVID-19 (acute and convalescent) were obtained from the United States, Italy and Spain.

The CDR3 loop spans 18 amino acids. The V and J ends lost 1 base and 5 bases, in that order; junction bases with no gene match: 9. Germline loops: CDR1 LNHNV, CDR2 YYDKDF (reference sequence). Source study methods: How many nucleated cells were present was estimated from reference gene primer amplification. The assay was immunoSEQ multiplex PCR, and TCRdb's table has in-frame clones only and misses some. The V and J calls and clone size were taken over from that table, and D and trimming were inferred from the DNA. The profile shows roughly 67,000 clones, approximately 93% of them singletons. Sequenced input: peripheral blood. The chain is built from TRBV15 and TRBJ1-5, with 12 positions matching TRBD1. The clonotype was recovered from a man aged 70 or older with active COVID-19. CDR3 sequence (DNA): TGTGCCACCAGCAGAGCAGGGACAGGGGGCTCGGCCGATCAGCCCCAGCATTTT. Residues: CATSRAGTGGSADQPQHF.